This T cell receptor (beta chain) appears in the sequencing data of a study of blood T cell repertoires in COVID-19. Across the study: Sites in the United States, Italy and Spain provided acute and convalescent COVID-19 samples.

In the source study's methods: Amplifying reference gene primers gave estimates of nucleated cell counts. TCRdb's table, derived via immunoSEQ multiplex PCR, lists solely in-frame clones and lacks some. That table gives V, J and clone size, and the DNA gave D and trimming. The table includes roughly 250,000 clones, roughly 84% detected once. V was pared by 2 bases and J by 10 bases, with 14 bases between. CDR1 is MNHEY, CDR2 SVGAGI, per germline. The CDR3 consists of 13 residues. This TCR was sampled from a person aged 70 to 85 with COVID-19, enrolled during active disease. The sequenced sample consisted of peripheral blood. The chain recombines TRBV6-5 with TRBJ1-1, with D uncertain. The CDR3 nucleotides are TGTGCCAGCAGTTACACCCCAGGATCCGGAGCTTTCTTT. Protein product: CASSYTPGSGAFF.